This T cell receptor beta chain was captured in a study of blood T cell repertoires in COVID-19. Study-wide context: Collection of acute and convalescent COVID-19 samples took place in the United States, Italy and Spain. Sample material is recorded as cDNA or gDNA derived from T cells, B-cell-depleted T cells, or PBMCs.

The table lists this clone with a count of one. The V gene's germline CDR1 is SGDLS and CDR2 YYNGEE. V lost 0 bases and J lost 4, with 10 bases in between. The CDR3 length is 15 residues. As originally analysed: By means of reference gene primer amplification, nucleated cell counts were estimated. Profiled with immunoSEQ multiplex PCR; TCRdb holds only in-frame clones, not every one. D and trimming were read from the DNA, whereas the V and J calls and clone size are those reported in that table. The data show 200,000 to 250,000 clones, around 90% seen once. The receptor was isolated from a man aged 60 to 75 who had recovered from COVID-19. Source material: peripheral blood. The chain recombines TRBV9 with TRBJ1-4; no reliable D call. CDR3 coding DNA: TGTGCCAGCAGCGTAGTCGGTAGCCTTAATGAAAAACTGTTTTTT. Amino acid sequence: CASSVVGSLNEKLFF.